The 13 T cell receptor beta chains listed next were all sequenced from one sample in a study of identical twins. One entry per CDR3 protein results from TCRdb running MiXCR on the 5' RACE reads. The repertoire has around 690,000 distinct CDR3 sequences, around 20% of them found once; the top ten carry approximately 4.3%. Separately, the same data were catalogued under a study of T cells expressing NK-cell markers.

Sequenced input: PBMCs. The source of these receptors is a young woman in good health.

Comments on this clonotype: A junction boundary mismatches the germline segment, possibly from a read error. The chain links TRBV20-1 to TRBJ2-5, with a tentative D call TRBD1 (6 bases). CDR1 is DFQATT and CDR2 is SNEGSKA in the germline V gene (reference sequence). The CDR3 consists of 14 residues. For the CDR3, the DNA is TGCAGTGCTAGAGATTGGCCAGGGGTAGAGACCCAGTGCTTC. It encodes CSARDWPGVETQCF.

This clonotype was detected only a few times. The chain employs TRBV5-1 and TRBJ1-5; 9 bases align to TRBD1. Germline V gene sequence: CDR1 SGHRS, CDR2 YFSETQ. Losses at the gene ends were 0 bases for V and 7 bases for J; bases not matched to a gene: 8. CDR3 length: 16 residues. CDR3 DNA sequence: TGCGCCAGCAGCTTGGGGGGACAGGGCGCATTCCAGCCCCAGCATTTT. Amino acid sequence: CASSLGGQGAFQPQHF.

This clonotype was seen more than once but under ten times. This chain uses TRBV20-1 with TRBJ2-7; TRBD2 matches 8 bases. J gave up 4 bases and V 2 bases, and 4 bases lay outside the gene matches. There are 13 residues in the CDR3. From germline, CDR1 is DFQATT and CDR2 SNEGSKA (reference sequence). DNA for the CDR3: TGCAGTGCTAGACTAGCGGGCCTATACGAGCAGTACTTC. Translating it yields CSARLAGLYEQYF.

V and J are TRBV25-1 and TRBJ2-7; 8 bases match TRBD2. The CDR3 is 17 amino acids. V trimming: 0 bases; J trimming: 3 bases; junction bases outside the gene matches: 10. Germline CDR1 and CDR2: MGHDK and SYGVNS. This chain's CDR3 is CASSEYFPGSGDYEQYF. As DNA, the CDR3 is TGTGCCAGCAGTGAATATTTTCCGGGTAGCGGGGACTACGAGCAGTACTTC.

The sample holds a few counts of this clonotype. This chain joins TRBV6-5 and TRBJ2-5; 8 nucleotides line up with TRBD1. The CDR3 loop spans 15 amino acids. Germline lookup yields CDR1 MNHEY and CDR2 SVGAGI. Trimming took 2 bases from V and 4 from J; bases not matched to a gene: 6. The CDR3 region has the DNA TGTGCCAGCAGTTACAATGGACAGGGCGGAGAGACCCAGTACTTC. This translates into CASSYNGQGGETQYF.

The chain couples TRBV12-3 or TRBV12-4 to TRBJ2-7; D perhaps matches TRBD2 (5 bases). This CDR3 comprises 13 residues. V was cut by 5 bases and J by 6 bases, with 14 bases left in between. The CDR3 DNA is TGTGCCAGCAGTGGGGTTGAGGCGGGCGAGCAGTACTTC. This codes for CASSGVEAGEQYF.

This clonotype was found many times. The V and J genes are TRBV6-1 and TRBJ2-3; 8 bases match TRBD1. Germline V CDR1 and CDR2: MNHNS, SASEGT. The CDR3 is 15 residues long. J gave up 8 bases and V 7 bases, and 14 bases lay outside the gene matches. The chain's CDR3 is CASNPTGQGARTQYF. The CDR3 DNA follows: TGTGCCAGCAACCCTACCGGGCAGGGGGCGCGTACGCAGTATTTT.

The CDR3 protein is CASCKEVAWAPGSEQFF. The CDR3 nucleotides read TGTGCCAGCTGCAAGGAGGTAGCGTGGGCACCTGGTAGTGAGCAGTTCTTC. The gene calls are TRBV3-1 and TRBJ2-1, with D perhaps TRBD2 (5 bases). This CDR3 comprises 17 residues. CDR1 is LGHDT, CDR2 YNNKEL, per germline (reference sequence). Trimming cost V 8 bases and J 9 bases, with 29 bases left between them.

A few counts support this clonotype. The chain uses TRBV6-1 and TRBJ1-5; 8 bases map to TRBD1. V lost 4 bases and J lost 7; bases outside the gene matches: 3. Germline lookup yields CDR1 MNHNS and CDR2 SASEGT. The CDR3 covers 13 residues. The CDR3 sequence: CASSGDRWQPQHF. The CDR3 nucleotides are TGTGCCAGCAGTGGGGACAGGTGGCAGCCCCAGCATTTT.

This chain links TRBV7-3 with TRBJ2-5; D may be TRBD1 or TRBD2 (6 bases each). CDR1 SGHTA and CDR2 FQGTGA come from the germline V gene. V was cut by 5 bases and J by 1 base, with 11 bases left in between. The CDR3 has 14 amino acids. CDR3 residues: CASSHKGGQETQYF. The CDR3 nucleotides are TGTGCCAGCAGCCATAAGGGGGGCCAAGAGACCCAGTACTTC. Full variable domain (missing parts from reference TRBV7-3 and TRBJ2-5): GAGVSQTPSNKVTEKGKYVELRCDPISGHTALYWYRQSLGQGPEFLIYFQGTGAADDSGLPNDRFFAVRPEGSVSTLKIQRTERGDSAVYLCASSHKGGQETQYFGPGTRLLVL.

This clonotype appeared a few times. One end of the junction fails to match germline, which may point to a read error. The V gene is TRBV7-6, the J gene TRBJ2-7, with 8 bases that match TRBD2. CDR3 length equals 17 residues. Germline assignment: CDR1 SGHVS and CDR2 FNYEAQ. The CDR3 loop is CASSLAGVGLGAYEQYF. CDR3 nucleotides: TGTGCCAGCAGCCTAGCAGGGGTGGGACTAGGAGCGTACGAGCAGTACTTC.

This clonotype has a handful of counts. For the CDR3, the DNA is TGCGCCAGCAGCTTGGTCGGGGGCTCGGAGAATGAGCAGTTCTTC. This translates into CASSLVGGSENEQFF. The gene calls are TRBV5-1 and TRBJ2-1, with D perhaps assigned TRBD1 or TRBD2 (6 bases each). CDR3 length: 15 residues. The V gene's germline CDR1 is SGHRS and CDR2 YFSETQ. Trimming left V 0 bases short and J 7 bases short, with 14 bases between.

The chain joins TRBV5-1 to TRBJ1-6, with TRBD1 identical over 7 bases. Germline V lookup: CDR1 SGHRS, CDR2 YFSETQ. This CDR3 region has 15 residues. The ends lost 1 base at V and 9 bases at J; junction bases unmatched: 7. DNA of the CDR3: TGCGCCAGCAGCTTGCCCACAGGGGTGGGTTCACCCCTCCACTTT. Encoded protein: CASSLPTGVGSPLHF.